The clone carrying this T cell receptor (beta chain) was seen once. The CDR3 spans 12 residues. Germline-derived CDR1 and CDR2 are SQVTM and ANQGSEA. The data stem from a study of OX40 agonist ivuxolimab in advanced cancers. Background on the study: Partial responses, seen in three patients, involved one hepatocellular carcinoma and two cutaneous melanomas.

Clones were read by immunoSEQ multiplex PCR, and TCRdb kept only the in-frame ones, dropping some. The sample consists of roughly 87,000 clones, roughly nine tenths of them appearing once. The chain employs TRBV29-1 and TRBJ1-2; 7 bases map to TRBD1. The starting material was CD4+ or CD8+ T cells sorted from blood, obtained in a trial of the OX40 agonist ivuxolimab. The clonotype was recovered from an adult with an advanced solid tumor such as melanoma, head and neck, liver or kidney cancer. DNA of the CDR3: TGCAGTGCTGAACAGGGGCACTATGGCTACACCTTC. This translates into CSAEQGHYGYTF.